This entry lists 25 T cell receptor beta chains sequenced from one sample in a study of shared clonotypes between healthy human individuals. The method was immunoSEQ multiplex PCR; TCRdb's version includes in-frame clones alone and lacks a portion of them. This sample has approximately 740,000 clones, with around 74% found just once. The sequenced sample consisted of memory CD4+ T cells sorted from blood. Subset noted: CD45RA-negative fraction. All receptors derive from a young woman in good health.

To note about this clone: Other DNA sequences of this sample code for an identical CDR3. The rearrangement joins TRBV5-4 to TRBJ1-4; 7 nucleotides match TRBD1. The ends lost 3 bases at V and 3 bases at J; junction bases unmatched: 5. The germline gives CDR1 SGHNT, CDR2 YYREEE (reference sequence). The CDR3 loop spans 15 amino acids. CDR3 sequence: CASSSGGQANEKLFF. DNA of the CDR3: TGTGCCAGCAGCTCAGGGGGGCAGGCTAATGAAAAACTGTTTTTT. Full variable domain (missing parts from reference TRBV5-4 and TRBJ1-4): ETGVTQSPTHLIKTRGQQVTLRCSSQSGHNTVSWYQQALGQGPQFIFQYYREEENGRGNFPPRFSGLQFPNYSSELNVNALELDDSALYLCASSSGGQANEKLFFGSGTQLSVL.

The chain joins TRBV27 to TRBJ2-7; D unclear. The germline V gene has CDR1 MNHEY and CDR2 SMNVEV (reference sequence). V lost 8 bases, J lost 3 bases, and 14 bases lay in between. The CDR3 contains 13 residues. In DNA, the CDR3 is TGTGCCAGCTCTCCAAACGGCCGCTACGAGCAGTACTTC. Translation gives CASSPNGRYEQYF.

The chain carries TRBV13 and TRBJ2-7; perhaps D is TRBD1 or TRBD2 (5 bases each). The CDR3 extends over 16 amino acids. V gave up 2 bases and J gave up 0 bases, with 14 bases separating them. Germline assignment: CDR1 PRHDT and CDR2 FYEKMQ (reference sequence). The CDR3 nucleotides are TGTGCCAGCAGCTTAAAAAGGGACCTGAGCTCCTACGAGCAGTACTTC. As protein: CASSLKRDLSSYEQYF.

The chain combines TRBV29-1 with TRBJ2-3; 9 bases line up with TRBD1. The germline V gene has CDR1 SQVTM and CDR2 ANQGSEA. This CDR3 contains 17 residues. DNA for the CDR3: TGCAGTCACCGCGGCGGGGCCGGACAGGGGTTCACAGATACGCAGTATTTT. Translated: CSHRGGAGQGFTDTQYF.

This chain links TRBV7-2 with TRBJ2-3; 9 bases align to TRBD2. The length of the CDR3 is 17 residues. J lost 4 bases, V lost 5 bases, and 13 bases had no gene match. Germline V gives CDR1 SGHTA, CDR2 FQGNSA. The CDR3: CASSTSPTSGPSDTQYF. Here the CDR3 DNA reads TGTGCCAGCAGCACCAGCCCCACTAGCGGGCCTTCAGATACGCAGTATTTT. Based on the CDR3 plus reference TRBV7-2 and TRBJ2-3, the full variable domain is GAGVSQSPSNKVTEKGKDVELRCDPISGHTALYWYRQSLGQGLEFLIYFQGNSAPDKSGLPSDRFSAERTGGSVSTLTIQRTQQEDSAVYLCASSTSPTSGPSDTQYFGPGTRLTVL.

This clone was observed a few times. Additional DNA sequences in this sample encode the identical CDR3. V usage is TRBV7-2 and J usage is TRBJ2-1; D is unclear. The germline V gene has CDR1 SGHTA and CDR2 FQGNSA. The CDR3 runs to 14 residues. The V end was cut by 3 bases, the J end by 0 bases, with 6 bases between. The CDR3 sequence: CASSFSSSYNEQFF. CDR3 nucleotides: TGTGCCAGCAGCTTCAGTAGCTCCTACAATGAGCAGTTCTTC.

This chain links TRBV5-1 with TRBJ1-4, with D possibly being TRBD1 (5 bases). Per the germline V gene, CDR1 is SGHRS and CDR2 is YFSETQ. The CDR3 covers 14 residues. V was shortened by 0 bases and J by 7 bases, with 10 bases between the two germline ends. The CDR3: CASSLGSGVEKLFF. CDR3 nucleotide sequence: TGCGCCAGCAGCTTGGGTTCGGGGGTTGAAAAACTGTTTTTT.

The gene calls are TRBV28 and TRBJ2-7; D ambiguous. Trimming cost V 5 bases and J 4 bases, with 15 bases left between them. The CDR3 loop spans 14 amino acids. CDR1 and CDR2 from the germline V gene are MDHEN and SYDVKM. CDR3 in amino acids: CASSARLDGYEQYF. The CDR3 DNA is TGTGCCAGCAGTGCCCGCTTAGACGGGTACGAGCAGTACTTC.

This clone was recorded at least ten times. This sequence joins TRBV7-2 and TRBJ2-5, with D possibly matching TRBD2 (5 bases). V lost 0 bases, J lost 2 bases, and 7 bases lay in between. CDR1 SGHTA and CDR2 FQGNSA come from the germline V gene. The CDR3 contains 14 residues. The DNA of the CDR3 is TGTGCCAGCAGCTTAGCGCTAGCTCAAGAGACCCAGTACTTC. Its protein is CASSLALAQETQYF.

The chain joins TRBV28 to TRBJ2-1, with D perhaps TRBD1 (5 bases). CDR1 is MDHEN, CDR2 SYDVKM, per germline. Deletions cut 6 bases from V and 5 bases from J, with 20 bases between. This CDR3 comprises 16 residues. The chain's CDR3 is CASSHLGGAEDNEQFF. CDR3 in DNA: TGTGCCAGCAGCCACCTGGGTGGGGCAGAGGACAATGAGCAGTTCTTC.

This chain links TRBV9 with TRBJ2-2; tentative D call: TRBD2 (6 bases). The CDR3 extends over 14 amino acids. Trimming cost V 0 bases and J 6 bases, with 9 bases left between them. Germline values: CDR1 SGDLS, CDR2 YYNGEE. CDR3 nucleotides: TGTGCCAGCAGCGTAGCTTGGGGGGCCGGGGAGCTGTTTTTT. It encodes CASSVAWGAGELFF.

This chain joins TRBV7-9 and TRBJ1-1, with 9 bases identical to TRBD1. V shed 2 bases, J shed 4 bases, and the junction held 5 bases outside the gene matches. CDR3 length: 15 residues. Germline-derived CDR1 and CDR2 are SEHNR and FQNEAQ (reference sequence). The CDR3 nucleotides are TGTGCCAGCAGCTTAATACAGGGGGCTGCCACTGAAGCTTTCTTT. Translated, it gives CASSLIQGAATEAFF.

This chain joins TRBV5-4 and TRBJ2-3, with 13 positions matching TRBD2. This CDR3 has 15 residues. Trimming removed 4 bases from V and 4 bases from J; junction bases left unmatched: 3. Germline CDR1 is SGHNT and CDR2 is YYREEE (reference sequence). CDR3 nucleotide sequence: TGTGCCAGCAGCGTTGGGACTAGCGGGGCAGATACGCAGTATTTT. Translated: CASSVGTSGADTQYF. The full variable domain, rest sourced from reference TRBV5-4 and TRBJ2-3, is ETGVTQSPTHLIKTRGQQVTLRCSSQSGHNTVSWYQQALGQGPQFIFQYYREEENGRGNFPPRFSGLQFPNYSSELNVNALELDDSALYLCASSVGTSGADTQYFGPGTRLTVL.

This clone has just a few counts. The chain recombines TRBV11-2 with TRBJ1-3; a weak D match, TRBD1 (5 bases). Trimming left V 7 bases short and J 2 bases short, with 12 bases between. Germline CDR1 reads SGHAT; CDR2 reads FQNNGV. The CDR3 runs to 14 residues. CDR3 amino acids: CASTRGLTGNTIYF. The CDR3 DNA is TGTGCCAGCACCCGGGGACTAACTGGAAACACCATATATTTT.

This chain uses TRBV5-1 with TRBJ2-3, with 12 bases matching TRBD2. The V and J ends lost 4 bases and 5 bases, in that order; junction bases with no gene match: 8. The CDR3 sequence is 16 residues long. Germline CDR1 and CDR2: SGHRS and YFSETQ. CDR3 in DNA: TGCGCCAGCAGCCTACCGACTAGCGGGGGTCGAGATACGCAGTATTTT. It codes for CASSLPTSGGRDTQYF.

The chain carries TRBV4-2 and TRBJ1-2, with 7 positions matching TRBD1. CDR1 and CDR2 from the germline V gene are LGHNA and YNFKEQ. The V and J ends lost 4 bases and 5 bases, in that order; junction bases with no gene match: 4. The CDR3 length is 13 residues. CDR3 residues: CASSRGTDYGYTF. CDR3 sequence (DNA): TGTGCCAGCAGCCGGGGGACAGATTATGGCTACACCTTC.

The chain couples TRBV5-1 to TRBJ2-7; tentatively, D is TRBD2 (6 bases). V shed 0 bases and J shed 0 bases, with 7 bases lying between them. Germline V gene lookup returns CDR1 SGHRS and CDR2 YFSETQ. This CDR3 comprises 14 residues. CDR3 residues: CASSLVGLSYEQYF. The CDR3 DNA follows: TGCGCCAGCAGCTTGGTGGGACTCTCCTACGAGCAGTACTTC. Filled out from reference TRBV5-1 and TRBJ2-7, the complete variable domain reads KAGVTQTPRYLIKTRGQQVTLSCSPISGHRSVSWYQQTPGQGLQFLFEYFSETQRNKGNFPGRFSGRQFSNSRSEMNVSTLELGDSALYLCASSLVGLSYEQYFGPGTRLTVT.

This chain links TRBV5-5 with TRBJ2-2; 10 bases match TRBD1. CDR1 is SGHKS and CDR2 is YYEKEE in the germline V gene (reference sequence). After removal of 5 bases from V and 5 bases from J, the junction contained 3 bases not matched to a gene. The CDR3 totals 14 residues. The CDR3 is CASRPGQGTGELFF. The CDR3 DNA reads TGTGCCAGCAGGCCGGGACAGGGGACCGGGGAGCTGTTTTTT. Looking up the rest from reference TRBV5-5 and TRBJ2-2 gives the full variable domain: DAGVTQSPTHLIKTRGQQVTLRCSPISGHKSVSWYQQVLGQGPQFIFQYYEKEERGRGNFPDRFSARQFPNYSSELNVNALLLGDSALYLCASRPGQGTGELFFGEGSRLTVL.

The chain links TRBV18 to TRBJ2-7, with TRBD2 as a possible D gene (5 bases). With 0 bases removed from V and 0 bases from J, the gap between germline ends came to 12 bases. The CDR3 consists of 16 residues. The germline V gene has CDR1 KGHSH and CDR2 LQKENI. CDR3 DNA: TGTGCCAGCTCACCACCAGGAGGTGAAAGCTCCTACGAGCAGTACTTC. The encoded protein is CASSPPGGESSYEQYF.

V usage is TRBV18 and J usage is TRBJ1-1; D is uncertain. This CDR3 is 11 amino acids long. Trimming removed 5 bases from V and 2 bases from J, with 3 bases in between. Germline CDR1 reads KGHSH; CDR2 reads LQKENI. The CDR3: CASSSNTEAFF. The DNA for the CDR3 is TGTGCCAGCTCATCCAACACTGAAGCTTTCTTT.

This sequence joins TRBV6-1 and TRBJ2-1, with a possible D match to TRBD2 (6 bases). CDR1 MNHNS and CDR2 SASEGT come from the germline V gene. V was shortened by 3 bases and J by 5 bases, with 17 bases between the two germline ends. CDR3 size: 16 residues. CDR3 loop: CASSEFWRGLDNEQFF. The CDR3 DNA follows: TGTGCCAGCAGTGAGTTTTGGCGGGGATTAGACAATGAGCAGTTCTTC.

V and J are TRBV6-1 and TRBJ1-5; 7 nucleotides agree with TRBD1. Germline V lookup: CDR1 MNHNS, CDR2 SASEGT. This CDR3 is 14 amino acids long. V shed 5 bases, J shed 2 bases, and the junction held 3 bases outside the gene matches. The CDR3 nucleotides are TGTGCCAGCAGTACCCAGGGGGGCAATCAGCCCCAGCATTTT. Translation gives CASSTQGGNQPQHF.

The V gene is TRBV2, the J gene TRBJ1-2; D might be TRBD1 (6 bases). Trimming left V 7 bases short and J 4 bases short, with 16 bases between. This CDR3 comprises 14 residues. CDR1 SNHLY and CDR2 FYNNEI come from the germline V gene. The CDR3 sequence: CASISSRTAYGYTF. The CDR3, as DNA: TGTGCCAGCATATCTAGCCGGACAGCCTATGGCTACACCTTC.

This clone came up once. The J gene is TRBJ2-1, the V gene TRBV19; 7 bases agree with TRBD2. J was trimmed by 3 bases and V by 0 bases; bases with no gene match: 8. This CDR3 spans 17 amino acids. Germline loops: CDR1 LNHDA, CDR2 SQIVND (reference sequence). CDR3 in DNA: TGTGCCAGTAGTATAGATGAGCGGCGGGAGAGCTACAATGAGCAGTTCTTC. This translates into CASSIDERRESYNEQFF.

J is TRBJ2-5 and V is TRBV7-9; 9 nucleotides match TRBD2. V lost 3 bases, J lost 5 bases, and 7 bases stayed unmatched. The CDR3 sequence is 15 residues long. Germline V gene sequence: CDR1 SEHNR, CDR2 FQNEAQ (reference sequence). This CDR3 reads CASSFSAAGGETQYF. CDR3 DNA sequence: TGTGCCAGCAGCTTTAGTGCGGCGGGGGGGGAGACCCAGTACTTC. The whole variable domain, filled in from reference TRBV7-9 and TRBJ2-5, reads DTGVSQNPRHKITKRGQNVTFRCDPISEHNRLYWYRQTLGQGPEFLTYFQNEAQLEKSRLLSDRFSAERPKGSFSTLEIQRTEQGDSAMYLCASSFSAAGGETQYFGPGTRLLVL.